This T cell receptor beta chain was found in a study of post-analysis software for immune sequencing data (dated by TCRdb to about 2015). Describing the broader study: The recorded disease courses included relapsing-remitting, secondary progressive and progressive-relapsing multiple sclerosis, and some patients had no subtype annotation. The multiple sclerosis patient repertoires were compared with ten to eleven previously published healthy control repertoires from donors aged about 6 to 26 years. A subset of samples was prepared in parallel using single-end sample barcoding, then pooled and co-amplified after Illumina adapter ligation.

Paper-wide results and their limitations: Multiple sclerosis patients had significantly lower normalized Chao1 diversity than controls, a result that suggests substantial peripheral T-cell clonal expansion. When samples were clustered directly using the F measure, samples prepared in the same batch co-clustered strongly, which prompted a batch-effect correction. Patients showed significantly higher frequencies than controls for a handful of TRBV segments, among them TRBV5-6, TRBV5-1 and TRBV20-1. The multiple sclerosis patient group was slightly younger than the control group.

To demonstrate the VDJtools post-analysis software, the study profiled TCR beta repertoires from the peripheral blood of around 13 young patients with multiple sclerosis. The multiple sclerosis patients were children and adolescents ranging in age from roughly 6 to 15 years. The CDR1 and CDR2 encoded by the germline V gene (reference sequence) are LGHDT and YNNKEL. The CDR3, cysteine through phenylalanine, is 12 amino acids long. Here the CDR3 DNA is all that survives: 36 bases in frame from base 1. V is shortened by 0 bases, J by 8 bases, and the region joining them spans 7 bases. This clonotype has a handful of counts. Its target antigen remains unknown. No per-base quality is available; no much larger clone lies one base away. Library construction relied on PCR. Reads for this sample came from an Illumina HiSeq 2500. To reduce PCR and sequencing biases, unique molecular identifiers were built into the TCR beta cDNA libraries. Every 1 to 10 million input T cells yielded about 500,000 cDNA molecules, meaning each molecule approximated one T cell. The patient libraries were prepared and sequenced using the same protocol as the earlier healthy control dataset. Samples belonging to the same batch were prepared together, multiplexed and sequenced on a shared HiSeq lane. The authors' analysis ran thus. Raw barcoded reads were processed with MIGEC, and single-read molecular identifier groups were discarded before consensus assembly and CDR3 extraction. VDJtools was used for post-analysis of the clonotype tables, with diversity normalized by down-sampling every dataset to the smallest sample size. Repertoire overlap clustering matched CDR3 amino acid but not nucleotide sequences to correct batch-related cross-sample contamination. TCRdb itself trimmed the public reads at Q25 with fastp, ran MiXCR and retained productive beta chains. Each entry is one CDR3 protein sequence, shown with its most common DNA and genes. The V and J calls and clone size are TCRdb's, not the authors'. The sample includes about 540,000 distinct CDR3 sequences, with about a third observed a single time. The ten biggest clones cover approximately 6% of the sample.

The receptor was isolated from a girl under 18 with multiple sclerosis. Sample: blood. The V and J genes are TRBV3-1 and TRBJ1-1; the D gene assignment is ambiguous. The CDR3 reads CASSQEAEEAFF. The nucleotide sequence reads TGTGCCAGCAGCCAAGAGGCGGAAGAAGCTTTCTTT.